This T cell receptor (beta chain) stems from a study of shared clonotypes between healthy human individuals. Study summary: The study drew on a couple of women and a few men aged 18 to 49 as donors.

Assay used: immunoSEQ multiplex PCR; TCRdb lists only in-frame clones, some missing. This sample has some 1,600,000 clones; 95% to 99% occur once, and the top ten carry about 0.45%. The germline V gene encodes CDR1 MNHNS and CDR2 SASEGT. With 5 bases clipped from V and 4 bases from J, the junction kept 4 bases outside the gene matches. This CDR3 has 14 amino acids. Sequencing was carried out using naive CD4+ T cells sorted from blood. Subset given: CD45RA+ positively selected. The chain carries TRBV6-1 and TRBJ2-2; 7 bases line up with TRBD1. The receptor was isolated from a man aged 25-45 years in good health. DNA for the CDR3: TGTGCCAGCAGTTTGACAGGGCCCACCGGGGAGCTGTTTTTT. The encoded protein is CASSLTGPTGELFF.